This T cell receptor (beta chain) emerged from a study of blood T cell repertoires in COVID-19 (TCRdb year 2020). General notes on the study: Samples covering the acute and convalescent phases of COVID-19 were provided by collaborators in the United States, Italy and Spain. The dataset comprised deeply sampled blood TCRbeta repertoires from subjects exposed to, actively infected with, or recovered from COVID-19. Nearly every sample came with metadata listing a de-identified subject ID, COVID-19 status, age in years and sex. The samples were drawn from the first 160 participants of the ongoing ImmuneRACE study and from some 1,300 subjects provided by 6 global collaborators. A freely available public database, intended as a resource for researchers studying the immune response to SARS-CoV-2, is where the repertoires were released. The material from the prospective study consisted of cDNA or gDNA derived from T cells, B-cell-depleted T cells, or PBMCs. Where HLA class I and class II types were available, the types were taken from metadata supplied by the sample provider, not from assay-based typing.

TCRbeta CDR3 regions were amplified from genomic DNA by means of the immunoSEQ Assay, a bias-controlled multiplex PCR. The paper's data handling went like this. Nucleated cell counts per sample were estimated from amplification of reference gene primers within the assay. To quantify the absolute abundance of each unique TCRbeta CDR3 rearrangement, sequence reads were collapsed and filtered. Productive Simpson clonality was computed per sample as the square root of Simpson's diversity index over productive rearrangements. TCRdb took over this immuneACCESS table, retaining in-frame rearrangements with V and J assigned. Such tables are incomplete; in checked studies, under half of the missing clones stem from an unresolved V gene, and the remainder is unexplained. Clone size and the V and J calls come from that table; the DNA yielded D and trimming. The sample has roughly 200,000 clones on record, 75% to 90% of them singletons. The ten largest clones take up around 4.5% of the sample.

Study-wide findings and limitations: The quantity of clinical and demographic metadata differed by source and by participant and was supplied without curation.

Measured from the cysteine to the phenylalanine, the CDR3 is 16 residues long. Of the read, only the CDR3 DNA is kept; its 48 bases are in frame from base 1. CDR1 and CDR2, per the germline V gene (reference sequence), are SEHNR and FQNEAQ. A distance of 15 bases separates the germline ends of V and J, which lose 4 bases and 0 bases respectively. With respect to this clone: This receptor's antigen is unknown. There are no base qualities to consult, and no much larger clone falls within one base.

Participants in the prospective study were aged roughly 18 to 100 years, lived in under 30 United States geographic areas, and enrolled through a virtual design. Cohort assignment in the prospective study relied on participant-reported clinical history from a screening survey and a study questionnaire. Exposed participants were defined as having been in contact with someone with a PCR-confirmed or clinician-diagnosed COVID-19 case within 2 weeks of study entry. In the prospective study, mobile phlebotomists collected whole blood, serum and a nasopharyngeal or oropharyngeal swab from each participant. Additional blood draws and questionnaires over an approximately two-month period could optionally be provided by prospective study participants. Before DNA extraction, blood samples from the prospective study were shipped at room temperature or frozen.

This sequence uses TRBV7-9 and TRBJ1-2; TRBD1 is a possible D gene, resting on 5 matching bases. Sequences were obtained from PBMCs or T cells enriched from blood (not recorded which). The source of this sequence is a woman younger than 45 who had been exposed to COVID-19. In nucleotides, the sequence is TGTGCCAGCAGCTCCATACAGGTTTTAGCTAACTATGGCTACACCTTC. It encodes CASSSIQVLANYGYTF.